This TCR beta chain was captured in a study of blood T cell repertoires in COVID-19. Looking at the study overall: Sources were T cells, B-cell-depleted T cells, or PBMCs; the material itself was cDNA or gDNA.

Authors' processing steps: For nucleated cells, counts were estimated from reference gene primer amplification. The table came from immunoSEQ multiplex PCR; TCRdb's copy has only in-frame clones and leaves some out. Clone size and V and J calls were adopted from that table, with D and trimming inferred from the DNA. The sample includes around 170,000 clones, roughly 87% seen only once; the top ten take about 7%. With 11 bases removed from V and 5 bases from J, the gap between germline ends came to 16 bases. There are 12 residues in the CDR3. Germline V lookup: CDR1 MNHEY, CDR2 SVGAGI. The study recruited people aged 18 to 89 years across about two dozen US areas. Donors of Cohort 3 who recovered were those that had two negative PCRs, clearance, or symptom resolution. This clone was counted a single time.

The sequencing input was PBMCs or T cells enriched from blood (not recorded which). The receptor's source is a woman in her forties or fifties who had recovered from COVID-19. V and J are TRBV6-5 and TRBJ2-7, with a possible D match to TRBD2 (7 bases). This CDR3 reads CALRGGVDEQYF. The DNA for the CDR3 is TGTGCCCTCAGGGGAGGGGTTGACGAGCAGTACTTC.